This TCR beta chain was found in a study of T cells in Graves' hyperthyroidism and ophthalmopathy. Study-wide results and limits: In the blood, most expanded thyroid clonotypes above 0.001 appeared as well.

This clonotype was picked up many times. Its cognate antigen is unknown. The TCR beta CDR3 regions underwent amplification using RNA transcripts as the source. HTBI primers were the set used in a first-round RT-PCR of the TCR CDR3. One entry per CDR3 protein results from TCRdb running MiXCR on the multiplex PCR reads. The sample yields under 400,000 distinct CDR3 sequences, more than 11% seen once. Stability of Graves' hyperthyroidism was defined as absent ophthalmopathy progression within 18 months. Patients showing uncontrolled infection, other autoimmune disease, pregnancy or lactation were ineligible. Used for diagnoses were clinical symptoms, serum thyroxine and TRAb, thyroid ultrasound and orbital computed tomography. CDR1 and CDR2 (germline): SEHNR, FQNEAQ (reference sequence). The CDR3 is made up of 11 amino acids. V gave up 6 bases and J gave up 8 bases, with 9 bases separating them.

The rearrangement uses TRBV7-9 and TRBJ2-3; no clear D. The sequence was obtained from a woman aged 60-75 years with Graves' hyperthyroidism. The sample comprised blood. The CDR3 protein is CASSVSGTQYF. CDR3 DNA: TGTGCCAGCAGTGTATCGGGTACGCAGTATTTT.